Below, 21 T cell receptor beta chains from the same sample are listed, as sequenced in a study of cytomegalovirus exposure and HLA in healthy donors (dated 2017 in TCRdb). Library preparation employed the immunoSEQ multiplex PCR assay. For the multiplex PCR, a mixture combining 60 forward primers for TCR Vbeta segments and 13 reverse primers for TCR Jbeta segments was used. TCRdb took this table from immuneACCESS and kept in-frame rearrangements with V and J called. Such tables lack part of the clones; where checked against another copy, unresolved V genes explain under half of the gap, and the rest is unexplained. For this sample the table gives fewer than 250,000 clones, of which roughly 80% were detected only once. 2% to 2.5% of the sample is held by the ten biggest clonotypes. The sample comprised PBMCs. The receptors originated from a woman younger than 45 in good health and CMV-seropositive.

The rearrangement uses TRBV19 and TRBJ2-3; D gene uncertain. CDR1 LNHDA and CDR2 SQIVND come from the germline V gene (reference sequence). The CDR3 runs 16 residues. Trimming took off 6 bases at V and 0 bases at J, with 16 bases between the two ends. CDR3 protein: CASRTGAPSSTDTQYF. The CDR3 DNA reads TGTGCCAGTAGGACTGGTGCCCCCTCTAGCACAGATACGCAGTATTTT.

The chain recombines TRBV1 with TRBJ1-1; the table's D gene call, TRBD1, was not cross checked with the DNA. TRBV1 is flagged as a pseudogene. The CDR3 runs 18 residues. CDR3 loop: CTSSLRDRGREWDTEAFF. The DNA for the CDR3 is TGCACCAGCAGCCTCCGGGACAGGGGAAGGGAGTGGGACACTGAAGCTTTCTTT.

The chain has TRBV4-3 and TRBJ1-1; D is undetermined. Trimming shortened V by 0 bases and J by 0 bases, and 5 bases separated the two germline ends. CDR1 is LGHNA and CDR2 is YSLEER in the germline V gene. The CDR3 is made up of 14 amino acids. CDR3 nucleotide sequence: TGCGCCAGCAGCCAAGAGCTAATGAACACTGAAGCTTTCTTT. Translation: CASSQELMNTEAFF.

The sample holds one count of this clone. The J gene is TRBJ2-5, the V gene TRBV5-6; 11 positions match TRBD2. The CDR3 is made up of 16 amino acids. CDR1 is SGHDT, CDR2 YYEEEE, per germline. V lost 4 bases and J lost 2; bases outside the gene matches: 7. CDR3 in DNA: TGTGCCAGCAGCCTTCCCGGGACTAGCGGACAAGAGACCCAGTACTTC. Translation: CASSLPGTSGQETQYF. Full variable domain (missing parts from reference TRBV5-6 and TRBJ2-5): DAGVTQSPTHLIKTRGQQVTLRCSPKSGHDTVSWYQQALGQGPQFIFQYYEEEERQRGNFPDRFSGHQFPNYSSELNVNALLLGDSALYLCASSLPGTSGQETQYFGPGTRLLVL.

Only a few counts were recorded for this clone. The chain uses TRBV11-3 and TRBJ2-2; possible D gene TRBD1, 5 bases. Germline CDR1 reads SGHNT; CDR2 reads YENEEA. The germline V and J ends were trimmed by 6 bases and 2 bases, with 16 bases remaining between them. The CDR3 length is 16 residues. DNA for the CDR3: TGTGCCAGCAGTCAAGGGGCCGGATTTAACACCGGGGAGCTGTTTTTT. Translation: CASSQGAGFNTGELFF.

The chain is built from TRBV27 and TRBJ2-3; TRBD2 agrees at 8 bases. V was clipped by 7 bases and J by 2 bases; unmatched bases: 11. The CDR3 length is 16 residues. Germline CDR1 is MNHEY and CDR2 is SMNVEV (reference sequence). The CDR3 is CASTPEQRGFTDTQYF. CDR3 nucleotides: TGTGCCAGCACCCCGGAACAGCGGGGGTTCACAGATACGCAGTATTTT.

This sequence joins TRBV7-2 and TRBJ2-2; no firm D call. Germline-derived CDR1 and CDR2 are SGHTA and FQGNSA. Trimming left V 4 bases short and J 6 bases short, with 12 bases between. The CDR3 sequence is 14 residues long. In nucleotides, the CDR3 is TGTGCCAGCAGCTCCCGGGTTTCCGCCGGGGAGCTGTTTTTT. Translated: CASSSRVSAGELFF.

The count of this clone is one. The chain uses TRBV25-1 and TRBJ2-5, with a weak D call TRBD2 (6 bases). Germline CDR1 MGHDK, CDR2 SYGVNS. The CDR3 is made up of 14 amino acids. Deletions cut 7 bases from V and 2 bases from J, with 14 bases between. The CDR3: CASTLGGRQETQYF. The CDR3 nucleotides read TGTGCCAGCACCTTGGGGGGTCGTCAAGAGACCCAGTACTTC.

The chain couples TRBV4-1 to TRBJ1-2; 9 bases are a match to TRBD1. Germline CDR1 reads MGHRA; CDR2 reads YSYEKL. V dropped 4 bases and J dropped 6; count of bases not matched to a gene: 3. This CDR3 contains 13 residues. The CDR3 sequence is CASSRTGGNGYTF. Here the CDR3 DNA reads TGCGCCAGCAGCCGCACAGGGGGCAATGGCTACACCTTC.

This clone was observed once. The chain carries TRBV30 and TRBJ2-6; D call uncertain. V gave up 3 bases and J gave up 1 base, with 10 bases separating them. The CDR3 extends over 15 amino acids. From germline, CDR1 is GTSNPN and CDR2 SVGIG (reference sequence). CDR3 amino acids: CAWSLTASGANVLTF. CDR3 DNA: TGTGCCTGGAGCCTTACAGCTTCTGGGGCCAACGTCCTGACTTTC. The full variable domain, with the rest looked up from reference TRBV30 and TRBJ2-6, is SQTIHQWPATLVQPVGSPLSLECTVEGTSNPNLYWYRQAAGRGLQLLFYSVGIGQISSEVPQNLSASRPQDRQFILSSKKLLLSDSGFYLCAWSLTASGANVLTFGAGSRLTVL.

The chain is built from TRBV2 and TRBJ2-3; 7 nucleotides agree with TRBD2. The CDR3 length is 14 residues. Trimming cost V 9 bases and J 2 bases; bases outside gene matches: 8. In germline, CDR1 is SNHLY, CDR2 FYNNEI. CDR3 loop: CASQSGIDTDTQYF. For the CDR3, the DNA is TGTGCCAGTCAGAGCGGGATAGACACAGATACGCAGTATTTT.

The chain couples TRBV27 to TRBJ2-2; 9 nucleotides line up with TRBD1. The V segment lost 6 bases and the J segment 7 bases; nucleotides outside the gene matches: 6. The CDR3 has 14 amino acids. CDR1 and CDR2 (germline): MNHEY, SMNVEV (reference sequence). CDR3 in amino acids: CASSRDRASGELFF. The CDR3 DNA sequence: TGTGCCAGCAGCCGGGACAGGGCGAGCGGGGAGCTGTTTTTT.

The V gene is TRBV27, the J gene TRBJ2-1, with D perhaps TRBD2 (6 bases). The CDR3 spans 16 residues. CDR1 MNHEY and CDR2 SMNVEV come from the germline V gene (reference sequence). V dropped 3 bases and J dropped 7 bases, with 19 bases sitting between them. For the CDR3, the DNA is TGTGCCAGCAGTTTCTCTCCTGGGACTGGGATGAATGAGCAGTTCTTC. Translated, it gives CASSFSPGTGMNEQFF.

The CDR3 DNA follows: TGCGCCAGCAGCCAAGATCGGAACCTTGCGGGGGAGACCCAGTACTTC. This sequence encodes CASSQDRNLAGETQYF. V and J are TRBV4-3 and TRBJ2-5; D is perhaps TRBD2 (6 bases). Germline values: CDR1 LGHNA, CDR2 YSLEER. V lost 0 bases to trimming and J lost 5 bases, with 16 bases between them. The CDR3 contains 16 residues.

J is TRBJ2-7 and V is TRBV27; weak D call: TRBD2 (7 bases). The germline V gene encodes CDR1 MNHEY and CDR2 SMNVEV (reference sequence). Trimming took 5 bases from V and 4 from J, leaving 18 bases between them. The CDR3 covers 15 residues. CDR3 sequence: CASSLKGGGGYEQYF. CDR3 sequence (DNA): TGTGCCAGCAGTCTCAAGGGGGGGGGCGGGTACGAGCAGTACTTC.

This chain uses TRBV2 with TRBJ1-2; 7 nucleotides agree with TRBD1. Per the germline V gene, CDR1 is SNHLY and CDR2 is FYNNEI. This CDR3 region has 17 residues. V trimming: 5 bases; J trimming: 6 bases; junction bases outside the gene matches: 18. Here the CDR3 DNA reads TGTGCCAGCAGTCCAGGGGGTGCACAGGGTATTCTCAATGGCTACACCTTC. Translating gives CASSPGGAQGILNGYTF.

The CDR3 region is CASTLGALGRENYGYTF. The CDR3 DNA follows: TGTGCCAGTACCTTGGGGGCGTTAGGCAGGGAAAACTATGGCTACACCTTC. This rearrangement joins TRBV19 to TRBJ1-2; D perhaps matches TRBD1 (6 bases). This CDR3 has 17 amino acids. Germline lookup yields CDR1 LNHDA and CDR2 SQIVND (reference sequence). Trimming took off 7 bases at V and 2 bases at J, with 23 bases between the two ends.

The chain combines TRBV18 with TRBJ1-6; TRBD1 aligns across 8 bases. Germline CDR1 KGHSH, CDR2 LQKENI. J gave up 10 bases and V 4 bases, and 3 bases lay outside the gene matches. The CDR3 length is 13 residues. CDR3 DNA: TGTGCCAGCTCACAGGGACAGGACTCACCCCTCCACTTT. This gives the protein CASSQGQDSPLHF. Supplemented by reference TRBV18 and TRBJ1-6, the full variable domain reads NAGVMQNPRHLVRRRGQEARLRCSPMKGHSHVYWYRQLPEEGLKFMVYLQKENIIDESGMPKERFSAEFPKEGPSILRIQQVVRGDSAAYFCASSQGQDSPLHFGNGTRLTVT.

This clone was observed once. This chain connects TRBV6-6 to TRBJ1-2; 7 bases are shared with TRBD1. The CDR3 has 14 amino acids. Trimming cost V 2 bases and J 7 bases; bases outside gene matches: 7. Germline lookup yields CDR1 MNHNY and CDR2 SVGAGI (reference sequence). As DNA, the CDR3 is TGTGCCAGCAGTTACGAGGGGGCACCCTCTGGCTACACCTTC. Its protein is CASSYEGAPSGYTF.

The V call is TRBV7-2, the J call TRBJ1-4, with TRBD1 matching over 7 bases. This CDR3 is 15 amino acids long. V lost 3 bases, J lost 2 bases, and 3 bases stayed unmatched. Germline lookup yields CDR1 SGHTA and CDR2 FQGNSA. The CDR3 DNA reads as TGTGCCAGCAGCTTGACAGGGATCACTAATGAAAAACTGTTTTTT. Encoded protein: CASSLTGITNEKLFF.

The rearrangement links TRBV7-2 to TRBJ2-7; a weak D match, TRBD2 (6 bases). In germline, CDR1 is SGHTA, CDR2 FQGNSA. Trimming shortened V by 1 base and J by 2 bases, and 9 bases separated the two germline ends. The CDR3 has 14 residues. In DNA form, the CDR3 reads TGTGCCAGCAGCTTAGTACTAGCCGCCTACGAGCAGTACTTC. This encodes CASSLVLAAYEQYF.